This TCR beta chain emerged from a study of blood T cell repertoires in COVID-19. Study-wide context: The cDNA or gDNA used as material had been derived from T cells, B-cell-depleted T cells, or PBMCs.

Sequencing was performed with immunoSEQ multiplex PCR; in TCRdb, only in-frame clones are kept and a portion is missing. The data contain some 160,000 clones, approximately 86% of them singletons. Seattle cases were enrolled at active infection and followed longitudinally. Material for sequencing was peripheral blood. The TCR originated in a woman of 80 years or more with COVID-19, enrolled during active disease.

CDR3 loop: CASSVADSLSTDTQYF. In nucleotides, the CDR3 is TGTGCCAGCAGCGTAGCTGACAGCTTAAGCACAGATACGCAGTATTTT. This chain connects TRBV9 to TRBJ2-3, with a tentative D call TRBD1 (5 bases). The CDR3 has 16 amino acids. Germline V lookup: CDR1 SGDLS, CDR2 YYNGEE. Trimming took 0 bases from V and 0 from J, leaving 11 bases between them.